Shown below are 13 T cell receptor beta chains from a single sample sequenced in a study of cytomegalovirus exposure and HLA in healthy donors. A multiplex PCR was run with 60 Vbeta primers and 13 Jbeta primers. Profiling relied on immunoSEQ multiplex PCR, and the TCRdb table lists in-frame clones only, not all of them. This table holds about 110,000 clones, 79% found once. What was sequenced was PBMCs. Receptors originate from a middle-aged woman in good health and CMV-seronegative.

The genes are TRBV5-6 and TRBJ1-2, with a possible D match to TRBD1 (5 bases). V shed 4 bases and J shed 2 bases, with 21 bases lying between them. From germline, CDR1 is SGHDT and CDR2 YYEEEE. This CDR3 has 17 residues. CDR3 in DNA: TGTGCCAGCAGCCGACGGCGGCAGGGTATCCCAAACTATGGCTACACCTTC. Protein sequence: CASSRRRQGIPNYGYTF. Variable domain in full (rest from reference TRBV5-6 and TRBJ1-2): DAGVTQSPTHLIKTRGQQVTLRCSPKSGHDTVSWYQQALGQGPQFIFQYYEEEERQRGNFPDRFSGHQFPNYSSELNVNALLLGDSALYLCASSRRRQGIPNYGYTFGSGTRLTVV.

The V gene is TRBV30, the J gene TRBJ1-4; D unresolved. V lost 2 bases, J lost 6 bases, and 4 bases lay in between. There are 11 residues in the CDR3. Per germline, CDR1 GTSNPN and CDR2 SVGIG (reference sequence). CDR3 nucleotides: TGTGCCTGGAGTCGAGATGAAAAACTGTTTTTT. It specifies CAWSRDEKLFF.

In its sample, this clone was seen many times. The V call is TRBV5-4, the J call TRBJ1-1; a possible D gene is TRBD1 (6 bases). Trimming removed 2 bases at V and 5 bases at J, with 16 bases between. The CDR3 sequence is 15 residues long. Germline assignment: CDR1 SGHNT and CDR2 YYREEE (reference sequence). The DNA of the CDR3 is TGTGCCAGCAGCTTCATACAGGGCGTAGGAACTGAAGCTTTCTTT. This gives the protein CASSFIQGVGTEAFF.

The rearrangement links TRBV27 to TRBJ2-1, with D possibly being TRBD1 (6 bases). Per the germline V gene, CDR1 is MNHEY and CDR2 is SMNVEV (reference sequence). Trimming removed 6 bases at V and 0 bases at J, with 15 bases between. The CDR3 runs 16 residues. CDR3 sequence (DNA): TGTGCCAGCAGCCGCAACAGGGCCGGCTCCTACAATGAGCAGTTCTTC. Translating it yields CASSRNRAGSYNEQFF.

The V gene is TRBV28, the J gene TRBJ1-5; 8 bases line up with TRBD1. The V segment lost 6 bases and the J segment 0 bases; nucleotides outside the gene matches: 19. The CDR3 runs 20 residues. The germline CDR1 and CDR2 sequences are MDHEN and SYDVKM. CDR3 sequence: CASSYPTGDRNTYSNQPQHF. The CDR3 region has the DNA TGTGCCAGCAGCTACCCGACCGGGGACAGGAATACTTATAGCAATCAGCCCCAGCATTTT.

About this clone itself: No DNA is shown, since the ends of the CDR3 on it are uncertain; the CDR3 is the one TCRdb lists. CDR3 sequence reads: CASSKVGVGNIQYF. The V gene is TRBV21-1, the J gene TRBJ2-4; the DNA was not used to check the table's D call, TRBD2. TRBV21-1 is a documented pseudogene. The CDR3 region is 14 residues in length, termini included.

This clone has a single count. This chain links TRBV10-3 with TRBJ1-2; perhaps TRBD1 as D (5 bases). The CDR3 has 13 amino acids. The V and J ends lost 6 bases and 10 bases respectively, with 18 bases between them. The germline V gene encodes CDR1 ENHRY and CDR2 SYGVKD. CDR3 region: CAIRAGPSYDYTF. DNA for the CDR3: TGTGCCATCAGAGCGGGACCGTCTTACGACTACACCTTC.

This clone was detected once. One junction end does not reproduce the germline sequence, and a read error may be involved. The chain couples TRBV18 to TRBJ2-7; TRBD2 agrees at 8 bases. In germline, CDR1 is KGHSH, CDR2 LQKENI. This CDR3 region has 16 residues. CDR3 in DNA: TGTGCCAGCTCACCCCTCTCGAGTCGAGCGGGAGAAGAGCAATACTTC. Its translation: CASSPLSSRAGEEQYF.

The chain couples TRBV12-5 to TRBJ1-6; tentatively, D is TRBD1 (6 bases). V dropped 7 bases and J dropped 3 bases, with 13 bases sitting between them. CDR1 is LGHNT and CDR2 is FRNRAP in the germline V gene. CDR3 length equals 15 residues. As DNA, the CDR3 is TGTGCTAGTGCCTCCGGGACACACTATAATTCACCCCTCCACTTT. Protein: CASASGTHYNSPLHF.

This clone was found once. This chain links TRBV11-2 with TRBJ2-5; 7 positions agree with TRBD1. With 1 base clipped from V and 5 bases from J, the junction kept 4 bases outside the gene matches. CDR1 is SGHAT and CDR2 is FQNNGV in the germline V gene. This CDR3 contains 14 residues. The CDR3 here is CASSLGQGVETQYF. As DNA, the CDR3 is TGTGCCAGCAGCTTAGGGCAGGGGGTCGAGACCCAGTACTTC.

Note on this clone: The junction differs from germline at one of its ends, possibly a read error. The chain links TRBV7-9 to TRBJ2-1; the D gene is possibly TRBD2 (5 bases). Germline V CDR1 and CDR2: SEHNR, FQNEAQ (reference sequence). This CDR3 spans 10 amino acids. For the CDR3, the DNA is TGTTCCAGTGGGGAGAATGAGCAGTTCTTC. Translation gives CSSGENEQFF. Based on the CDR3 plus reference TRBV7-9 and TRBJ2-1, the full variable domain is DTGVSQNPRHKITKRGQNVTFRCDPISEHNRLYWYRQTLGQGPEFLTYFQNEAQLEKSRLLSDRFSAERPKGSFSTLEIQRTEQGDSAMYLCSSGENEQFFGPGTRLTVL.

The rearrangement uses TRBV7-9 and TRBJ2-1; 10 positions match TRBD2. Trimming cost V 2 bases and J 6 bases; bases outside gene matches: 4. The V gene's germline CDR1 is SEHNR and CDR2 FQNEAQ (reference sequence). This CDR3 is built from 15 residues. Here the CDR3 DNA reads TGTGCCAGCAGCTTAAGCGGGAGGGGAGGCAATGAGCAGTTCTTC. Protein: CASSLSGRGGNEQFF.

The chain couples TRBV11-2 to TRBJ1-3; D remains unclear. Trimming left V 5 bases short and J 4 bases short, with 6 bases between. CDR1 is SGHAT, CDR2 FQNNGV, per germline. This CDR3 has 12 amino acids. Written as DNA, the CDR3 is TGTGCCAGCAGCCCCCAGGGAAACACCATATATTTT. The encoded protein is CASSPQGNTIYF.